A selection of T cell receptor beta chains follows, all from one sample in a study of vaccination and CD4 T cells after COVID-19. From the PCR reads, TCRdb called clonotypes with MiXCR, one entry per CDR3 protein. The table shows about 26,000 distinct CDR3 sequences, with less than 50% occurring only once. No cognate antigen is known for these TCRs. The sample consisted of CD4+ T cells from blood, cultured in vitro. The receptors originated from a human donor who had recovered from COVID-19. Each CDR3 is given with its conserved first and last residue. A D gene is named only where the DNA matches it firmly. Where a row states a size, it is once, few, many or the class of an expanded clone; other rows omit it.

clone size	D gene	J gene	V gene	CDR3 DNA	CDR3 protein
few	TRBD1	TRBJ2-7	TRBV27	TGTGCCAGCAGATCGGGACAGGGGCGGCAGTACTTC	CASRSGQGRQYF
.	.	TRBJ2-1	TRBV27	TGTGCCAGCAGTTTATGGTGGGGAGGGGGTAATGAGCAGTTCTTC	CASSLWWGGGNEQFF
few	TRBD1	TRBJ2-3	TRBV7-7	TGTGCTAGCAGCCCGGGACAGGGGACAGATACGCAGTATTTT	CASSPGQGTDTQYF
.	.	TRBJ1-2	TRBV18	TGTGCCAGCTCAACTGGACAGAACTATGGCTACACCTTC	CASSTGQNYGYTF
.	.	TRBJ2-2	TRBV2	TGTGCCAGCAGTGAGGCTGGAGGGGCCGGGGAGCTGTTTTTT	CASSEAGGAGELFF
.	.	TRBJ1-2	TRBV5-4	TGTGCCAGCAGCTTGTCCTCAGGGGATGGCTACACCTTC	CASSLSSGDGYTF
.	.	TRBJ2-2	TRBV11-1	TGTGCCAGCAGCCCCTCTACCCGACGGGCCGGGGAGCTGTTTTTT	CASSPSTRRAGELFF
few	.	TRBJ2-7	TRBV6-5	TGTGCCAGCAGTTACCGGGACATATCCTACGAGCAGTACTTC	CASSYRDISYEQYF
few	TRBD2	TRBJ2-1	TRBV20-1	TGCAGTGCTAGAGATCGGTTAGCGGGGTACAATGAGCAGTTCTTC	CSARDRLAGYNEQFF
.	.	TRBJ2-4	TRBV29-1	TGCAGTGCAGGGGACGAAAACATTCAGTACTTC	CSAGDENIQYF
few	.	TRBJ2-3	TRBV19	TGTGCCAGTAGCAGGCGGGGACCCACAGATACGCAGTATTTT	CASSRRGPTDTQYF
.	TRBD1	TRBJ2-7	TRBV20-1	TGCAGTGCTAGATCCTGGGGGACAGACTCCTACGAGCAGTACTTC	CSARSWGTDSYEQYF
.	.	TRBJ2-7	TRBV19	TGTGCCAGTAGCCAAGGCGATTCCGAGCAGTACTTC	CASSQGDSEQYF